There are many counts of the clone carrying this TCR beta chain. The data originate from a study of identical twins. This CDR3 comprises 15 residues. Trimming took 0 bases from V and 4 from J; bases not matched to a gene: 5. CDR1 is MNHEY, CDR2 SMNVEV, per germline (reference sequence). MiXCR was run by TCRdb on the 5' RACE reads, yielding one entry per CDR3 protein. This sample carries some 1,600,000 distinct CDR3 sequences, less than 40% of them seen once, and the ten largest clones take around 0.3%. This TCR was recovered from a newborn girl in good health. The chain carries TRBV27 and TRBJ2-7, with 8 bases lining up with TRBD1. The sample consisted of cord blood. The CDR3, as DNA: TGTGCCAGCAGTTTATCCGGACAGGGTGGGTACGAGCAGTACTTC. Translated: CASSLSGQGGYEQYF.